The 16 T cell receptor beta chains presented below share a single source sample, sequenced in a study of Ad26.COV2.S vaccination and SARS-CoV-2 variants. The assay was immunoSEQ multiplex PCR, and TCRdb's table has in-frame clones only and misses some. The sample shows hundreds of thousands of clones, 89% of them seen only once. Treatment noted: some 20 received Ad26.COV2.S at low or high dose, single or two shots; 5 received placebo; per-sample allocation not given. At day 63 after the first vaccine or placebo injection, samples were drawn. Sequenced here: peripheral blood, sampled in a trial of Ad26.COV2.S vaccine versus placebo. The receptor set was obtained from a person aged 18-60 years who received the Ad26.COV2.S COVID-19 vaccine or a placebo.

The rearrangement uses TRBV9 and TRBJ2-3; 9 bases map to TRBD2. The CDR3 contains 16 residues. Losses at the gene ends were 0 bases for V and 4 bases for J; bases not matched to a gene: 6. Looked up from germline, CDR1 is SGDLS and CDR2 is YYNGEE. The CDR3 nucleotides read TGTGCCAGCAGCGTAGGGGGTAGCGGGGGCCCAGATACGCAGTATTTT. This sequence encodes CASSVGGSGGPDTQYF.

The chain combines TRBV7-3 with TRBJ2-2, with D maybe TRBD2 (5 bases). CDR1 is SGHTA, CDR2 FQGTGA, per germline. CDR3 length: 12 amino acids. V lost 5 bases, J lost 8 bases, and 9 bases lay in between. The CDR3 here is CASSPGSGELFF. CDR3 sequence (DNA): TGTGCCAGCAGCCCGGGGTCTGGGGAGCTGTTTTTT.

The chain is built from TRBV19 and TRBJ1-2; 10 positions match TRBD1. V dropped 5 bases and J dropped 7; count of bases not matched to a gene: 4. In germline, CDR1 is LNHDA, CDR2 SQIVND (reference sequence). The CDR3 has 13 residues. CDR3 DNA sequence: TGTGCCAGTAGTCCAGACAGGGGGCCTGGCTACACCTTC. Translating it yields CASSPDRGPGYTF.

About this clone itself: A read error is possible here, since a much larger clone lies one base away. This sample includes further DNA sequences coding for the same CDR3. V gene TRBV18 combines with J gene TRBJ1-5; D is ambiguous. Trimming cost V 3 bases and J 5 bases, with 8 bases left between them. CDR3 length: 13 residues. Per germline, CDR1 KGHSH and CDR2 LQKENI. The CDR3, as DNA: TGTGCCAGCTCACCGGGGAGGGATCAGCCCCAGCATTTT. It is translated as CASSPGRDQPQHF.

The gene calls are TRBV5-8 and TRBJ1-1; a possible D gene is TRBD1 (5 bases). The CDR3 is 14 residues long. Between the trimmed V and J ends, which lost 0 bases and 9 bases, there was a span of 15 bases. CDR1 SGHTS and CDR2 YDEGEE come from the germline V gene. The CDR3 DNA reads as TGTGCCAGCAGCTTGGGGACGGGGGTGCCCCAAGCTTTCTTT. This sequence encodes CASSLGTGVPQAFF.

V and J are TRBV10-3 and TRBJ2-5; unclear D gene. Germline V gene lookup returns CDR1 ENHRY and CDR2 SYGVKD. The ends were cut back, 6 bases at V and 3 bases at J, with 5 bases in the middle. This CDR3 is built from 11 residues. In DNA form, the CDR3 reads TGTGCCATCAGCGAGAAAGAGACCCAGTACTTC. Translated, it gives CAISEKETQYF.

This chain joins TRBV9 and TRBJ1-5; D not certain. CDR3 length: 14 residues. Looked up from germline, CDR1 is SGDLS and CDR2 is YYNGEE. V lost 2 bases, J lost 5 bases, and 11 bases lay in between. CDR3 nucleotides: TGTGCCAGCAGCGTTTCGCAAACGGATCAGCCCCAGCATTTT. Residues: CASSVSQTDQPQHF.

This clone was seen repeatedly, ten times or more. J is TRBJ1-2 and V is TRBV6-5; TRBD1 matches at 11 bases. The ends lost 2 bases at V and 4 bases at J; junction bases unmatched: 6. Germline loops: CDR1 MNHEY, CDR2 SVGAGI. CDR3 length equals 16 residues. In DNA, the CDR3 is TGTGCCAGCAGTTACGTTCGGACAGGGGGCGGCTATGGCTACACCTTC. Amino acid sequence: CASSYVRTGGGYGYTF.

The chain couples TRBV19 to TRBJ2-3, with a possible D match to TRBD1 (6 bases). CDR1 LNHDA and CDR2 SQIVND come from the germline V gene (reference sequence). The CDR3 runs to 12 residues. V was trimmed by 8 bases and J by 4 bases, leaving 10 bases between them. In nucleotides, the CDR3 is TGTGCCAGTTCCAGGGGCGCAGATACGCAGTATTTT. Translating it yields CASSRGADTQYF.

The CDR3 reads CASRPGQGGSTEAFF. The CDR3 nucleotides are TGTGCCAGCAGACCCGGACAGGGTGGGAGCACTGAAGCTTTCTTT. This chain links TRBV2 with TRBJ1-1, with 8 bases fitting TRBD1. Unmatched junction bases numbered 10, after V lost 6 bases and J lost 4 bases. CDR1 and CDR2 from the germline V gene are SNHLY and FYNNEI. This CDR3 region has 15 residues.

This clone was observed a few times. The V call is TRBV6-5, the J call TRBJ1-5; D not certain. CDR1 and CDR2 from the germline V gene are MNHEY and SVGAGI. The CDR3 is 14 amino acids. V was trimmed by 6 bases and J by 1 base, leaving 10 bases between them. CDR3 residues: CASSAGPSNQPQHF. CDR3 coding DNA: TGTGCCAGCAGCGCTGGACCAAGCAATCAGCCCCAGCATTTT.

About this clone itself: This CDR3 is also generated by other DNA sequences in the sample. The chain uses TRBV18 and TRBJ1-2; tentative D call: TRBD1 (5 bases). The V end lost 3 bases, the J end lost 4 bases, and 9 bases lay between the germline ends. The CDR3 has 13 residues. Germline-derived CDR1 and CDR2 are KGHSH and LQKENI. The CDR3 bases are TGTGCCAGCTCACCTGACAGCAGCTATGGCTACACCTTC. Translation gives CASSPDSSYGYTF. Based on the CDR3 plus reference TRBV18 and TRBJ1-2, the full variable domain is NAGVMQNPRHLVRRRGQEARLRCSPMKGHSHVYWYRQLPEEGLKFMVYLQKENIIDESGMPKERFSAEFPKEGPSILRIQQVVRGDSAAYFCASSPDSSYGYTFGSGTRLTVV.

The V and J genes are TRBV4-2 and TRBJ1-1, with 7 bases fitting TRBD1. Per germline, CDR1 LGHNA and CDR2 YNFKEQ. Losses at the gene ends were 1 base for V and 1 base for J; bases not matched to a gene: 3. The CDR3 is 15 residues long. The CDR3 loop reads CASSQGQGRNTEAFF. The CDR3 nucleotides are TGTGCCAGCAGCCAAGGACAGGGCCGGAACACTGAAGCTTTCTTT.

The chain carries TRBV5-1 and TRBJ2-3, with 8 positions matching TRBD1. The V segment lost 0 bases and the J segment 6 bases; nucleotides outside the gene matches: 0. The CDR3 spans 13 residues. Germline assignment: CDR1 SGHRS and CDR2 YFSETQ. CDR3 sequence reads: CASSLDRGDTQYF. The CDR3 DNA reads TGCGCCAGCAGCTTGGACAGGGGGGATACGCAGTATTTT.

This clone came up once. The genes are TRBV10-3 and TRBJ1-4; 9 positions agree with TRBD1. CDR3 length equals 17 residues. CDR1 and CDR2 from the germline V gene are ENHRY and SYGVKD. V gave up 4 bases and J gave up 0 bases; unmatched junction bases: 6. CDR3 loop: CAISVRQGGPTNEKLFF. Written as DNA, the CDR3 is TGTGCCATCAGTGTTCGACAGGGGGGACCAACTAATGAAAAACTGTTTTTT.

CDR3 residues: CAIRTGTSYTGELFF. The DNA of the CDR3 is TGTGCCATCAGGACCGGGACTAGTTACACCGGGGAGCTGTTTTTT. The chain couples TRBV10-3 to TRBJ2-2; 8 positions match TRBD2. CDR1 is ENHRY and CDR2 is SYGVKD in the germline V gene. V lost 6 bases and J lost 3; bases outside the gene matches: 6. CDR3 length: 15 residues.